Shown below are 15 T cell receptor beta chains from a single sample sequenced in a study of CD8+ T cells in alopecia areata. Sequencing used cDNA as its template, made by extracting RNA and reverse transcribing it. Sequenced by immunoSEQ multiplex PCR; TCRdb stores in-frame clones only, minus some. In the table there are a few hundred thousand clones, just over 55% of which are singletons. The sequencing sample was made of CD8+ T cells sorted from blood. These receptors all stem from a human donor in good health.

V usage is TRBV9 and J usage is TRBJ2-7; TRBD2 matches 7 bases. Unmatched junction bases numbered 8, after V lost 0 bases and J lost 5 bases. CDR3 length: 15 amino acids. In germline, CDR1 is SGDLS, CDR2 YYNGEE. The CDR3 loop reads CASSVDGGTADEQYF. The CDR3 DNA follows: TGTGCCAGCAGCGTAGACGGGGGGACCGCTGACGAGCAGTACTTC.

V and J are TRBV25-1 and TRBJ2-2; no reliable D call. The CDR3 length is 13 residues. The V end was cut by 6 bases, the J end by 6 bases, with 11 bases between. Germline V gives CDR1 MGHDK, CDR2 SYGVNS. The CDR3 DNA reads as TGTGCCAGCAGCCTTGGGTTAGCCGGGGAGCTGTTTTTT. Translated, it gives CASSLGLAGELFF.

The rearrangement joins TRBV19 to TRBJ2-1; weak D call: TRBD2 (5 bases). The CDR3 covers 15 residues. Trimming took off 0 bases at V and 15 bases at J, with 21 bases between the two ends. Germline CDR1 is LNHDA and CDR2 is SQIVND (reference sequence). CDR3 region: CASSIDRGSKKGRFF. CDR3 DNA: TGTGCCAGTAGTATAGATCGGGGATCAAAGAAAGGTCGGTTCTTC.

The chain couples TRBV9 to TRBJ1-4; maybe TRBD1 (5 bases). This CDR3 region has 15 residues. CDR1 is SGDLS, CDR2 YYNGEE, per germline. V gave up 0 bases and J gave up 1 base, with 7 bases separating them. CDR3 sequence: CASSVGGETNEKLFF. The CDR3 coding sequence is TGTGCCAGCAGCGTAGGGGGCGAAACTAATGAAAAACTGTTTTTT.

This clone has a handful of counts. The chain employs TRBV4-2 and TRBJ2-3, with 12 bases identical to TRBD2. The CDR3 has 16 amino acids. Germline loops: CDR1 LGHNA, CDR2 YNFKEQ. Trimming took 0 bases from V and 5 from J; bases not matched to a gene: 3. The DNA of the CDR3 is TGTGCCAGCAGCCAAGATATGACTAGCGGGGGAGATACGCAGTATTTT. It is translated as CASSQDMTSGGDTQYF.

This clone has more than one count but fewer than ten. The CDR3 reads CASSLVGPGNEQFF. The CDR3 DNA sequence: TGTGCCAGCAGCTTAGTTGGTCCTGGGAATGAGCAGTTCTTC. This chain joins TRBV7-2 and TRBJ2-1; D gene uncertain. This CDR3 region has 14 residues. Trimming took 1 base from V and 7 from J, leaving 11 bases between them. CDR1 and CDR2 (germline): SGHTA, FQGNSA.

V gene TRBV14 combines with J gene TRBJ2-4; D is unresolved. V lost 5 bases, J lost 8 bases, and 13 bases lay in between. The germline gives CDR1 SGHDN, CDR2 FVKESK. The CDR3 spans 13 residues. CDR3 sequence (DNA): TGTGCCAGCAGCAAAGGGTATTTGGACATTCAGTACTTC. Residues: CASSKGYLDIQYF. Supplemented by reference TRBV14 and TRBJ2-4, the full variable domain reads EAGVTQFPSHSVIEKGQTVTLRCDPISGHDNLYWYRRVMGKEIKFLLHFVKESKQDESGMPNNRFLAERTGGTYSTLKVQPAELEDSGVYFCASSKGYLDIQYFGAGTRLSVL.

This clone was seen a handful of times. The rearrangement uses TRBV7-9 and TRBJ2-7; D not resolved. Germline V CDR1 and CDR2: SEHNR, FQNEAQ (reference sequence). The CDR3 runs 13 residues. V lost 6 bases and J 7 bases, leaving 16 bases between the germline ends. This CDR3 is CASSQLRSTEQYF. In DNA form, the CDR3 reads TGTGCCAGCAGTCAACTACGGTCAACGGAGCAGTACTTC.

The rearrangement uses TRBV4-1 and TRBJ1-4; unclear D gene. Germline V lookup: CDR1 MGHRA, CDR2 YSYEKL. V lost 5 bases to trimming and J lost 5 bases, with 12 bases between them. CDR3 length equals 14 residues. The CDR3 DNA reads as TGCGCCAGCAGCGAAATCCACTCGAATGAAAAACTGTTTTTT. This codes for CASSEIHSNEKLFF.

This clone has just a few counts. The chain is built from TRBV4-1 and TRBJ2-1; the D gene is possibly TRBD2 (5 bases). Germline CDR1 and CDR2: MGHRA and YSYEKL. V lost 3 bases and J 6 bases, leaving 12 bases between the germline ends. The CDR3 totals 14 residues. The CDR3 nucleotides are TGCGCCAGCAGCCAGCGACGGGGATCCAATGAGCAGTTCTTC. Protein product: CASSQRRGSNEQFF.

There are a few counts of this clone. V gene TRBV13 combines with J gene TRBJ2-3; a possible D gene is TRBD2 (6 bases). The CDR3 is 16 residues long. Germline CDR1 is PRHDT and CDR2 is FYEKMQ (reference sequence). V lost 0 bases, J lost 2 bases, and 12 bases lay in between. CDR3 region: CASSLGGGALTDTQYF. The CDR3 region has the DNA TGTGCCAGCAGCTTAGGCGGAGGGGCGCTCACAGATACGCAGTATTTT.

This clone came up a few times. The V call is TRBV6-5, the J call TRBJ2-2, with no clear D. The germline V gene has CDR1 MNHEY and CDR2 SVGAGI. This CDR3 is 14 amino acids long. Deletions cut 6 bases from V and 7 bases from J, with 15 bases between. The CDR3 DNA reads TGTGCCAGCAGGGGGTTGAATAGCAACGGGGAGCTGTTTTTT. Translated: CASRGLNSNGELFF.

This chain connects TRBV4-1 to TRBJ2-7, with 9 bases fitting TRBD2. Per germline, CDR1 MGHRA and CDR2 YSYEKL. CDR3 length equals 16 residues. V gave up 0 bases and J gave up 1 base; unmatched junction bases: 4. Here the CDR3 DNA reads TGCGCCAGCAGCCAAGAGCATAGCGGGGGATCCTACGAGCAGTACTTC. Translated: CASSQEHSGGSYEQYF.

V gene TRBV7-9 combines with J gene TRBJ2-7; 10 bases are a match to TRBD1. The CDR3 sequence is 13 residues long. Germline CDR1 SEHNR, CDR2 FQNEAQ (reference sequence). V was clipped by 9 bases and J by 5 bases; unmatched bases: 7. CDR3 region: CASRTGGFHEQYF. DNA of the CDR3: TGTGCCAGTCGGACAGGGGGATTCCACGAGCAGTACTTC. The entire variable domain, with the rest obtained from reference TRBV7-9 and TRBJ2-7, is as follows: DTGVSQNPRHKITKRGQNVTFRCDPISEHNRLYWYRQTLGQGPEFLTYFQNEAQLEKSRLLSDRFSAERPKGSFSTLEIQRTEQGDSAMYLCASRTGGFHEQYFGPGTRLTVT.

The chain joins TRBV5-6 to TRBJ2-3; D is undetermined. Trimming cost V 0 bases and J 0 bases, with 2 bases left between them. CDR1 is SGHDT and CDR2 is YYEEEE in the germline V gene. The CDR3 runs to 13 residues. The CDR3 spells CASSLGSTDTQYF. Here the CDR3 DNA reads TGTGCCAGCAGCTTGGGCAGCACAGATACGCAGTATTTT.